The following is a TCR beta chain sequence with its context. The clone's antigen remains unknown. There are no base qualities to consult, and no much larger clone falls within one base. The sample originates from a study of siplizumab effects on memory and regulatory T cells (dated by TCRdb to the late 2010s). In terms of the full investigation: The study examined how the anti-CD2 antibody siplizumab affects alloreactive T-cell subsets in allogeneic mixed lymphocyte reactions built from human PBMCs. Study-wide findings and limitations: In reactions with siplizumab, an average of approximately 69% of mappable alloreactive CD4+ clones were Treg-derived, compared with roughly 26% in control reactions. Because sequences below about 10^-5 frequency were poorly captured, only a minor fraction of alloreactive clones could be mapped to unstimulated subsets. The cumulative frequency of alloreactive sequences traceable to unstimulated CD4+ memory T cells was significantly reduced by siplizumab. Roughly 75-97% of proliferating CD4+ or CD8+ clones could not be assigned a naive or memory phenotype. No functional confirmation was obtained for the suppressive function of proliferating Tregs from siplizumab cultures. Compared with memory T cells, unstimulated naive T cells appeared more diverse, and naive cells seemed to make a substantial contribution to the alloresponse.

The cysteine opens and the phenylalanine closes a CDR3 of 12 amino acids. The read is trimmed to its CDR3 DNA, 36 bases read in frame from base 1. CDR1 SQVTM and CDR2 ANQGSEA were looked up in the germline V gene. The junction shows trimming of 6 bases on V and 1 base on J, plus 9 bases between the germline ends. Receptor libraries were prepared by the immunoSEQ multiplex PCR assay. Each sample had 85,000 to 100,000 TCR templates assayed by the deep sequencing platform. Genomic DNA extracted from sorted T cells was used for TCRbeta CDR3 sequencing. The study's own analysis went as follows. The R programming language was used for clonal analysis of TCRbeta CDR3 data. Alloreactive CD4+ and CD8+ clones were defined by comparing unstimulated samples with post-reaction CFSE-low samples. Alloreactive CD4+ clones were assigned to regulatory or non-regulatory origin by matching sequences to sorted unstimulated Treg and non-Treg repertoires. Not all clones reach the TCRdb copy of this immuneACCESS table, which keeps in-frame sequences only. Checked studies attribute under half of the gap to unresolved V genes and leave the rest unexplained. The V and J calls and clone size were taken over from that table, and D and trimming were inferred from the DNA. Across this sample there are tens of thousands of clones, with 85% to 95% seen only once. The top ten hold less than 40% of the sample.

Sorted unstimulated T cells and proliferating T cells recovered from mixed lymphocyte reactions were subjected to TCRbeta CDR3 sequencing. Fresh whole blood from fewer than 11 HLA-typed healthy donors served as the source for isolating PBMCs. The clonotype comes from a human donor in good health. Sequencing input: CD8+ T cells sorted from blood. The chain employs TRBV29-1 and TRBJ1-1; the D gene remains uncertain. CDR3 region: CSVRTGNTEAFF. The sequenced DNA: TGCAGCGTGCGGACGGGGAACACTGAAGCTTTCTTT. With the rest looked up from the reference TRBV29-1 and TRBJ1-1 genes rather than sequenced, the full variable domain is SAVISQKPSRDICQRGTSLTIQCQVDSQVTMMFWYRQQPGQSLTLIATANQGSEATYESGFVIDKFPISRPNLTFSTLTVSNMSPEDSSIYLCSVRTGNTEAFFGQGTRLTVV.